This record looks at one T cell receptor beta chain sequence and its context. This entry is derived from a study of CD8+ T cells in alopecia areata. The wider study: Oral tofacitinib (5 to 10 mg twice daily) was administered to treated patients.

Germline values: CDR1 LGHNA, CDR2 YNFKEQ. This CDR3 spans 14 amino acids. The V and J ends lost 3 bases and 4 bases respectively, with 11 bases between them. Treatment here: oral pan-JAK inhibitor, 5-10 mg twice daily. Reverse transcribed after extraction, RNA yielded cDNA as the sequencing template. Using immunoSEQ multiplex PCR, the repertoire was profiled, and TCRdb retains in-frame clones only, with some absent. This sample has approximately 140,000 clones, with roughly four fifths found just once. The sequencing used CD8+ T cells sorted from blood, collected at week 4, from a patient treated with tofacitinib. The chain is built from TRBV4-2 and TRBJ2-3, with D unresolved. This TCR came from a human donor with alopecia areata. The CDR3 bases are TGTGCCAGCAGCCAGGCCGGACCGTCAGATACGCAGTATTTT. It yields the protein CASSQAGPSDTQYF.